Below, 15 T cell receptor beta chains from the same sample are listed, as sequenced in a study of T cell responses to AZD1222 COVID-19 vaccine. TCRdb keeps only in-frame clones here, not all; method: immunoSEQ multiplex PCR. The data contain about 140,000 clones, 92% of them singletons. Sample: peripheral blood, taken on day 0 of AZD1222 vaccination. The receptors were gathered from an adult in good health.

This clone showed up just a few times. This chain connects TRBV9 to TRBJ1-6; no reliable D call. Germline-derived CDR1 and CDR2 are SGDLS and YYNGEE. The CDR3 spans 12 residues. V gave up 0 bases and J gave up 5 bases, with 0 bases separating them. CDR3 in amino acids: CASSVDNSPLHF. In nucleotides, the CDR3 is TGTGCCAGCAGCGTAGATAATTCACCCCTCCACTTT.

The genes are TRBV6-6 and TRBJ1-4; unclear D gene. V was cut by 2 bases and J by 6 bases, with 7 bases left in between. The CDR3 has 13 residues. Germline V gene data show CDR1 as MNHNY and CDR2 as SVGAGI (reference sequence). The DNA for the CDR3 is TGTGCCAGCAGTTACCGGCACTATGAAAAACTGTTTTTT. Protein sequence: CASSYRHYEKLFF.

The J gene is TRBJ2-5, the V gene TRBV21-1. TRBV21-1 is marked as a pseudogene. The CDR3 length is 18 residues. In nucleotides, the CDR3 is TGTGCCAGCAGCAAAGGGGGTGGCAGATCGAGCATCCAAGAGACCCAGTACTTC. Translation gives CASSKGGGRSSIQETQYF.

The chain links TRBV12-3 or TRBV12-4 to TRBJ2-2; no clear D. V was trimmed by 5 bases and J by 5 bases, leaving 6 bases between them. The CDR3 length is 12 residues. The CDR3 protein is CASSHGTGELFF. The CDR3 DNA is TGTGCCAGCAGTCACGGAACCGGGGAGCTGTTTTTT.

The chain combines TRBV5-1 with TRBJ2-2; D may be TRBD1 (5 bases). The V gene lost 0 bases and the J gene lost 6 bases, with 12 bases spanning the gap. The CDR3 has 15 residues. Germline V gene sequence: CDR1 SGHRS, CDR2 YFSETQ. The CDR3 loop reads CASSLDPREAGELFF. The DNA of the CDR3 is TGCGCCAGCAGCTTGGATCCCAGGGAAGCCGGGGAGCTGTTTTTT.

The V call is TRBV7-9, the J call TRBJ1-5, with D unclear. This CDR3 has 13 residues. Germline V CDR1 and CDR2: SEHNR, FQNEAQ (reference sequence). With 1 base removed from V and 9 bases from J, the gap between germline ends came to 10 bases. CDR3 protein: CASSLEGSGPQHF. CDR3 nucleotides: TGTGCCAGCAGCTTAGAGGGTTCGGGGCCCCAGCATTTT. Combining the CDR3 with reference TRBV7-9 and TRBJ1-5 gives the whole variable domain DTGVSQNPRHKITKRGQNVTFRCDPISEHNRLYWYRQTLGQGPEFLTYFQNEAQLEKSRLLSDRFSAERPKGSFSTLEIQRTEQGDSAMYLCASSLEGSGPQHFGDGTRLSIL.

The chain carries TRBV30 and TRBJ2-5, with D maybe TRBD2 (6 bases). The V gene lost 2 bases and the J gene lost 5 bases, with 15 bases spanning the gap. The CDR3 is 14 residues long. From germline, CDR1 is GTSNPN and CDR2 SVGIG (reference sequence). CDR3 coding DNA: TGTGCCTGGAGTCTCGGGGGTGGAAGCGAGACCCAGTACTTC. It codes for CAWSLGGGSETQYF. Filled out from reference TRBV30 and TRBJ2-5, the complete variable domain reads SQTIHQWPATLVQPVGSPLSLECTVEGTSNPNLYWYRQAAGRGLQLLFYSVGIGQISSEVPQNLSASRPQDRQFILSSKKLLLSDSGFYLCAWSLGGGSETQYFGPGTRLLVL.

The chain carries TRBV29-1 and TRBJ2-7; D perhaps matches TRBD1 (5 bases). The CDR3 runs 14 residues. With 2 bases removed from V and 2 bases from J, the gap between germline ends came to 13 bases. Per the germline V gene, CDR1 is SQVTM and CDR2 is ANQGSEA. As DNA, the CDR3 is TGCAGCGTTGAACGAAGGGGTATGGCCTACGAGCAGTACTTC. It codes for CSVERRGMAYEQYF.

The chain has TRBV19 and TRBJ2-1; TRBD2 matches at 10 bases. Per the germline V gene, CDR1 is LNHDA and CDR2 is SQIVND (reference sequence). Trimming at V came to 1 base and at J to 9 bases, leaving 9 bases not matched to a gene. There are 16 residues in the CDR3. The CDR3 coding sequence is TGTGCCAGTAGTATAGCGGCTAGCGGGAGCCTCGGTGAGCAGTTCTTC. This encodes CASSIAASGSLGEQFF.

The chain employs TRBV14 and TRBJ1-1, with TRBD1 as a possible D gene (5 bases). The CDR3 runs 12 residues. Looked up from germline, CDR1 is SGHDN and CDR2 is FVKESK. The ends were cut back, 4 bases at V and 7 bases at J, with 10 bases in the middle. Here the CDR3 DNA reads TGTGCCAGCAGCCCGCAGGGAATTGAAGCTTTCTTT. Protein product: CASSPQGIEAFF.

The CDR3 here is CASSSFSGSYEQYF. In nucleotides, the CDR3 is TGTGCCAGCAGTTCGTTTAGCGGGAGTTACGAGCAGTACTTC. This rearrangement joins TRBV28 to TRBJ2-7; 9 bases agree with TRBD2. The CDR3 covers 14 residues. V lost 4 bases, J lost 4 bases, and 5 bases stayed unmatched. In germline, CDR1 is MDHEN, CDR2 SYDVKM.

This clone was seen once. This chain joins TRBV7-3 and TRBJ2-1, with D possibly called TRBD1 or TRBD2 (5 bases each). The CDR3 totals 16 residues. The germline gives CDR1 SGHTA, CDR2 FQGTGA. Between the trimmed V and J ends, which lost 5 bases and 0 bases, there was a span of 14 bases. CDR3 nucleotide sequence: TGTGCCAGCAGCCCACGGGACGCCAGCTCCTACAATGAGCAGTTCTTC. Encoded protein: CASSPRDASSYNEQFF.

J is TRBJ1-3 and V is TRBV30; D remains unclear. The germline gives CDR1 GTSNPN, CDR2 SVGIG (reference sequence). This CDR3 has 17 residues. Between the trimmed V and J ends, which lost 1 base and 4 bases, there was a span of 20 bases. The CDR3 sequence: CAWSAPPVRAAGNTIYF. The CDR3 nucleotides read TGTGCCTGGAGTGCACCCCCCGTTCGGGCGGCCGGAAACACCATATATTTT.

The chain carries TRBV6-5 and TRBJ1-5, with 9 bases that match TRBD1. The V segment lost 6 bases and the J segment 6 bases; nucleotides outside the gene matches: 6. CDR1 and CDR2 from the germline V gene are MNHEY and SVGAGI. The CDR3 runs to 14 residues. The CDR3 DNA sequence: TGTGCCAGCAGGGTTACAGGGGGCGGTCAGCCCCAGCATTTT. Its protein is CASRVTGGGQPQHF.

This clone has a handful of counts. The V and J genes are TRBV27 and TRBJ1-5; no clear D. The CDR3 contains 14 residues. Looked up from germline, CDR1 is MNHEY and CDR2 is SMNVEV (reference sequence). Trimming pared 5 bases from V and 12 bases from J, leaving 20 bases between. In DNA, the CDR3 is TGTGCCAGCAGTCCTTTTGGGGATACCGGGGACCAGCATTTT. Its translation is CASSPFGDTGDQHF.